This T cell receptor beta chain derives from a study of identical twins. TCRdb reprocessed the 5' RACE reads with MiXCR, giving one entry per CDR3 protein. The repertoire includes 500,000 or so distinct CDR3 sequences, 13% to 15% of them detected once, and about 1% sits in the top ten. This CDR3 is 15 amino acids long. Germline values: CDR1 SGHTA, CDR2 FQGNSA. After removal of 3 bases from V and 0 bases from J, the junction contained 3 bases not matched to a gene. This sample also belongs to another study, concerning yellow fever vaccine responses in identical twins.

The chain uses TRBV7-2 and TRBJ2-3, with 7 nucleotides matching TRBD2. The source of this sequence is a woman between 18 and 30 years old in good health. The sample consisted of CD4+ T cells sorted from blood. The CDR3 loop is CASSFYSGSTDTQYF. The DNA of the CDR3 is TGTGCCAGCAGCTTTTATAGCGGGAGCACAGATACGCAGTATTTT.